This TCR beta chain was identified during a study of PD-L1 blockade in urothelial cancer (dated by TCRdb to about 2017). Regarding the study in general: All patients started therapy around 2014 and received atezolizumab 1,200 mg intravenously every 3 weeks. Progression-free survival longer than 6 months counted as durable clinical benefit, and TCR features were additionally tested against both progression-free and overall survival. Pretreatment tumor samples, along with matched peripheral blood serially collected before and after atezolizumab treatment, were subjected to TCR sequencing. The study, an exploratory multi-omic analysis, examined somatic, immune and clinical correlates of response to PD-L1 blockade with atezolizumab in urothelial cancer. Some 29 patients had pretreatment blood TCR-seq, some 25 had at least one posttreatment blood collection, and some 25 had tumor TCR-seq. Blood samples gave median yields of approximately 130,000 T cells and some 84,000 unique TCRs, along with a median clonality of 0.080. Twenty-five of 29 patients were identified as males with urothelial cancer of bladder origin, and a prior smoking history was reported by 18 of 29 patients. In the same patients who had TCR sequencing, pretreatment tumors also underwent whole exome sequencing and RNA sequencing. Blood samples were analyzed at 3 weeks after treatment start (second dose) and at 6 weeks after treatment start. An ECOG performance status of 0 or 1 was recorded for the patients, and 0 to 3 prior chemotherapy regimens had been received by the patients. Durable clinical benefit was achieved by nine patients and was not achieved by 20 patients.

V trim: 6 bases; J trim: 1 base; unmatched bases: 8. From the cysteine up to the phenylalanine, the CDR3 has a length of 15 residues. Only CDR3 DNA remains: 45 bases, in frame from the first base. CDR1 and CDR2 (MNHNY, SVGAGI) derive from the germline V gene (reference sequence). Paper-wide results and their limitations: Because the sample size was small (n ≈ 30) and many exploratory analyses were performed, the results are intended to be hypothesis-generating. Greater expansion of tumor-associated TCR clones in peripheral blood 3 weeks after the start of treatment was observed in patients with durable benefit (n of about 24, p = 0.022). A pretreatment peripheral blood TCR clonality below the median was linked to improved progression-free and overall survival.

Synthetic TCR analog templates were spiked into each PCR so that absolute template abundance could be estimated from read counts. The immunoSEQ assay used bias-controlled V and J gene primers to amplify TCRbeta CDR3 regions from genomic DNA. Sequencing of rearranged TCRbeta segments was performed at approximately 20X coverage. The authors processed their data as follows. Clustering was used to correct sequencing errors, and CDR3s were annotated against IMGT so that V, D and J genes could be assigned. Downstream analyses used only productive TCRbeta rearrangements, leaving out any out-of-frame or stop-codon sequences. To compute clonality, Shannon entropy was normalized by the log of the number of unique productive sequences and then subtracted from one. Clones differing between time points or between blood and tumor were identified using Fisher's exact test with Benjamini-Hochberg correction, with an adjusted p below 0.01 applied as the threshold. In its TCRdb copy, this immuneACCESS table keeps in-frame sequences only and misses some clones. Where compared with another copy, unresolved V genes explain less than half of these, and the others have no known cause. The V and J calls and clone size come from that table; D and trimming were worked out from the DNA. This sample lists 83,000 or so clones; around four fifths were detected once. The ten largest clones add up to around 8.1% of the sample.

On this clone itself: Its binding antigen is unknown. No qualities accompany the bases; no much larger clone lies one base away.

The time point label here, explained by the study, means: peripheral blood 6 weeks after treatment start. A cohort of around 29 patients with locally advanced or metastatic urothelial carcinoma, treated at Memorial Sloan Kettering on a trial protocol, was included. Peripheral blood mononuclear cells were collected pretreatment and during treatment, at between 1 and 8 total time points per patient. The Qiagen DNeasy Blood extraction kit was used to purify genomic DNA from total PBMCs and tumor samples. PBMCs were collected pretreatment and during treatment and were isolated and stored as previously described.

This clonotype originated in a man between 65 and 80 years old with urothelial cancer. Sequenced here: PBMCs, sampled around atezolizumab (anti-PD-L1) treatment. In this chain, TRBV6-6 is recombined with TRBJ2-5; 7 middle bases align to TRBD1. The CDR3 has the sequence CASRRSPGGQETQYF. The nucleotide sequence is TGTGCCAGCAGACGCTCGCCAGGGGGCCAAGAGACCCAGTACTTC.